The clone carrying this T cell receptor beta chain showed up just a few times. Its antigen is unknown. This specimen comes from a study of STAT5B mutations in CD4+ large granular lymphocyte leukemia. Study-wide results and limits: No patients shared main leukemic clonotypes, though around 27% appeared at low frequency elsewhere.

The CDR3 has 16 residues. Germline CDR1 and CDR2: LGHNA and YSLEER. Losses at the gene ends were 3 bases for V and 1 base for J; bases not matched to a gene: 7. This table comes from immunoSEQ multiplex PCR, and its TCRdb copy is limited to in-frame clones, with some not included. The sample lists around 33,000 clones, roughly 71% seen once, with under 3.5% in the top ten. Material: CD4+ T cells from blood buffy coats. This TCR derives from a human donor in good health. V is TRBV4-3 and J is TRBJ1-2, with 8 bases identical to TRBD1. In DNA, the CDR3 is TGCGCCAGCAGCCAGTCCAGGGGGCGCAGTAACTATGGCTACACCTTC. Protein sequence: CASSQSRGRSNYGYTF.